Shown below are 2 T cell receptor beta chains from a single sample sequenced in a study of blood T cell repertoires in COVID-19. Libraries were prepared by immunoSEQ multiplex PCR; TCRdb keeps only in-frame clonotypes and omits some of them. The sample includes about 140,000 clones, around 81% of them seen just once. Sequenced: peripheral blood. Every receptor here comes from a human donor in a cohort sampled during active COVID-19.

V and J are TRBV15 and TRBJ2-7; 7 bases align to TRBD1. Per the germline V gene, CDR1 is LNHNV and CDR2 is YYDKDF (reference sequence). This CDR3 contains 15 residues. Germline trimming cut 6 bases from V and 4 bases from J; bases unmatched to any gene: 12. The CDR3 region has the DNA TGTGCCACCAGGGAAAACCGGGACAGAAATTACGAGCAGTACTTC. This sequence encodes CATRENRDRNYEQYF.

V usage is TRBV5-1 and J usage is TRBJ2-7; TRBD1 might be the D (5 bases). Germline assignment: CDR1 SGHRS and CDR2 YFSETQ. Trimming left V 4 bases short and J 3 bases short, with 5 bases between. CDR3 length: 11 amino acids. The CDR3 coding sequence is TGCGCCAGCAGCACAGGCTACGAGCAGTACTTC. As protein: CASSTGYEQYF.